This T cell receptor beta chain is from a study of blood T cell repertoires in COVID-19. Profiling relied on immunoSEQ multiplex PCR, and the TCRdb table lists in-frame clones only, not all of them. The profile shows approximately 290,000 clones, more than 80% of them singletons. The CDR3 extends over 17 amino acids. Trimming took 6 bases from V and 1 from J; bases not matched to a gene: 13. Looked up from germline, CDR1 is LNHDA and CDR2 is SQIVND (reference sequence). Residents of about two dozen US areas, aged roughly 18 to 89 years, made up the participants. This rearrangement joins TRBV19 to TRBJ1-1; TRBD1 agrees at 8 bases. Sequencing used PBMCs or T cells enriched from blood (not recorded which). The receptor was derived from a woman aged 25 to 39 who had recovered from COVID-19. The CDR3 DNA reads as TGTGCCAGTAGGCGGACAGGGCTACATGGACGGAACACTGAAGCTTTCTTT. Encoded protein: CASRRTGLHGRNTEAFF. Looking up the rest from reference TRBV19 and TRBJ1-1 gives the full variable domain: DGGITQSPKYLFRKEGQNVTLSCEQNLNHDAMYWYRQDPGQGLRLIYYSQIVNDFQKGDIAEGYSVSREKKESFPLTVTSAQKNPTAFYLCASRRTGLHGRNTEAFFGQGTRLTVV.